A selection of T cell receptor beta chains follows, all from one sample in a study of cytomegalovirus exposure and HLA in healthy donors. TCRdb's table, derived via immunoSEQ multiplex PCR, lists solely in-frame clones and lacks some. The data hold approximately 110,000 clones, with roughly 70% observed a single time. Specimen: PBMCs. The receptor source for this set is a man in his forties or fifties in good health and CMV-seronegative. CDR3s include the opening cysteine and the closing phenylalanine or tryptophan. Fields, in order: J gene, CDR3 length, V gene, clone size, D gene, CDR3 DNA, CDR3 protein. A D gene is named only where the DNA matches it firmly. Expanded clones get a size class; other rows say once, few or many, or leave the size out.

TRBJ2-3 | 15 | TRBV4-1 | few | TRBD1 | TGCGCCAGCAGCCAATCCAGGGGGCGTACAGATACGCAGTATTTT | CASSQSRGRTDTQYF
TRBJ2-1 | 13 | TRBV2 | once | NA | TGTGCCAGCAGTGAATTAGCTTCAAATGAGCAGTTCTTC | CASSELASNEQFF
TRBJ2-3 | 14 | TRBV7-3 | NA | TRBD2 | TGTGCCAGCAACCTAGCGGGGGGCACAGATACGCAGTATTTT | CASNLAGGTDTQYF
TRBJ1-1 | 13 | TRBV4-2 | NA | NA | TGTGCCAGCAGCGCCAGGGTTAACACTGAAGCTTTCTTT | CASSARVNTEAFF
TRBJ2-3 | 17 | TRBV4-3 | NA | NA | TGCGCCAGCAGCCAAGACCGGGACTCACTAAGACTAGATACGCAGTATTTT | CASSQDRDSLRLDTQYF
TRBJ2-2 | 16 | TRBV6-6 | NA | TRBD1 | TGTGCCAGCAGTTACAAACAGGGGGTGAACACCGGGGAGCTGTTTTTT | CASSYKQGVNTGELFF
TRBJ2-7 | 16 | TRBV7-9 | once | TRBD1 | TGTGCCAGCAGCCACGCGGACAGGGTCCACTCCTACGAGCAGTACTTC | CASSHADRVHSYEQYF
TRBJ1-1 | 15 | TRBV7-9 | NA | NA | TGTGCCAGCAGCTTGGGCCCTTTTAGGGACACCGAAGCTTTCTTT | CASSLGPFRDTEAFF
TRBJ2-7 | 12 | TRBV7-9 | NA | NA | TGTGCCAGCAGCTTAGCGGACTACGAGCAGTACTTC | CASSLADYEQYF
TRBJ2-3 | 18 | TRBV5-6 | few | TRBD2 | TGTGCCAGCAGCTTGGGAAGGGCGAGCGGGGGGGCTACAGATACGCAGTATTTT | CASSLGRASGGATDTQYF
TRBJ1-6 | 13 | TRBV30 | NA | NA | TGTGCCTGGAGAGAAAGCGGAAATTCACCCCTCCACTTT | CAWRESGNSPLHF
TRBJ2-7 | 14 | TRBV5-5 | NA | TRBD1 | TGTGCCAGCAGCTTGCCCGACAGGGGGGCCGAGCAGTACTTC | CASSLPDRGAEQYF
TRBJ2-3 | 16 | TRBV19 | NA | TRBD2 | TGTGCCAGTAGTATTGGAAGCGGGACTAGCACAGATACGCAGTATTTT | CASSIGSGTSTDTQYF
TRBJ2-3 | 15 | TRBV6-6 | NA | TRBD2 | TGTGCCAGCAGCCGTGGACTAGCGGGGGCGGATACGCAGTATTTT | CASSRGLAGADTQYF
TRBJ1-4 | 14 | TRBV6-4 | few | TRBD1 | TGTGCCAGCAGTGACTCGACAGGGGCGAGTGAACTGTTTTTT | CASSDSTGASELFF
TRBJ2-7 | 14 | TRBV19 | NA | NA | TGTGCCAGTAGTTGGGGTCTAGGGGATTACGAGCAGTACTTC | CASSWGLGDYEQYF
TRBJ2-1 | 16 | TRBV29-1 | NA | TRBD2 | TGCAGCGTTGAAGACCCGGGACTAGCGACCTACAATGAGCAGTTCTTC | CSVEDPGLATYNEQFF
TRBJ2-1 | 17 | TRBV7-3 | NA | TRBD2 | TGTGCCAGCAGCGCGAATAGACTAGCGGGGGGATACAATGAGCAGTTCTTC | CASSANRLAGGYNEQFF
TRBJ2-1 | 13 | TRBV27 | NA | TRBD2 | TGTGCCAGCAATGCGGGGGGGTACAATGAGCAGTTCTTC | CASNAGGYNEQFF
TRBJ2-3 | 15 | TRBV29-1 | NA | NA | TGCAGCGTTGAAGGTCTACCTAGCGGCACAGATACGCAGTATTTT | CSVEGLPSGTDTQYF
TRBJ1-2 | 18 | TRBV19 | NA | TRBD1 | TGTGCCAGTAGTATAGCTACGCAGGGACAGAGGACTAACTATGGCTACACCTTC | CASSIATQGQRTNYGYTF
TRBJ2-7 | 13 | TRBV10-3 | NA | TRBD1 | TGTGCCATCAGTTGGGACAGATCCTACGAGCAGTACTTC | CAISWDRSYEQYF
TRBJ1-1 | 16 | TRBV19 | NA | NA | TGTGCCAGTAGTATAGGGGGGCATGTCGTGAACACTGAAGCTTTCTTT | CASSIGGHVVNTEAFF
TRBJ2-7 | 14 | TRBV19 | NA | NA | TGTGCCAGTAGTATTGACAGGTCAGCCTACGAGCAGTACTTC | CASSIDRSAYEQYF
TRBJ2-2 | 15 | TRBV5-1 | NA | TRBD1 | TGCGCCAGCAGCTCCGGGACAGCGAACACCGGGGAGCTGTTTTTT | CASSSGTANTGELFF
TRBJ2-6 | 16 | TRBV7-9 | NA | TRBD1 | TGTGCCAGCAGGTACCGGACAGGGTTCGGGGCCAACGTCCTGACTTTC | CASRYRTGFGANVLTF
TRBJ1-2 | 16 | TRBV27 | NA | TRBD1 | TGTGCCAGCAGCCCGGGACAGGGCTGGGAAATCTATGGCTACACCTTC | CASSPGQGWEIYGYTF
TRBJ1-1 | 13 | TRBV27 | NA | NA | TGTGCCAGCAGAGCTACAGGGAGGGCTGAAGCTTTCTTT | CASRATGRAEAFF
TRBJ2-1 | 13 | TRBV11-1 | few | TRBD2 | TGTGCCAGCAGGACTAGCCGGGGGAATGAGCAGTTCTTC | CASRTSRGNEQFF
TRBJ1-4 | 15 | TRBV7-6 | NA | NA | TGTGCCAGCAGCTCACAGGCCCAGGGTAATGAAAAACTGTTTTTT | CASSSQAQGNEKLFF
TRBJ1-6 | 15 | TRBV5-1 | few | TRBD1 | TGCGCCAGCAGCTTGGCCGCAGGGGGAAATTCACCCCTCCACTTT | CASSLAAGGNSPLHF
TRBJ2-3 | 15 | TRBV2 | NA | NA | TGTGCCAGCACGACGATACGGGCTAGCGTAGATACGCAGTATTTT | CASTTIRASVDTQYF
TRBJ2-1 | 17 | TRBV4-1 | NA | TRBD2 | TGCGCCAGCAGCCAAGATCGTATAGCGGGGGGAAACAATGAGCAGTTCTTC | CASSQDRIAGGNNEQFF
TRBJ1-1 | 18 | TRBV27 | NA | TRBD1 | TGTGCCAGCAGTTTAGTTCGACAGGGGCTTTTGGTTAACACTGAAGCTTTCTTT | CASSLVRQGLLVNTEAFF
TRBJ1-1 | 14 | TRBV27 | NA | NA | TGTGCCAGCAGAGATCCGGGGAGGTTGTTTGAAGCTTTCTTT | CASRDPGRLFEAFF
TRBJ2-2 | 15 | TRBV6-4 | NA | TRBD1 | TGTGCCAGCTCCCCGGGACAGGGCAGCACCGGGGAGCTGTTTTTT | CASSPGQGSTGELFF
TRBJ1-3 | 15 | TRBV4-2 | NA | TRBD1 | TGTGCCAGCAGCCCTGGGACAGGGGATGGAAACACCATATATTTT | CASSPGTGDGNTIYF
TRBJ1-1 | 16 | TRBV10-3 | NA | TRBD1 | TGTGCCATCAGTAAGCAGCCGGGACAGGGGCCCACTGAAGCTTTCTTT | CAISKQPGQGPTEAFF
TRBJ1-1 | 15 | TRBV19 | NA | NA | TGTGCCAGTAGTATGTATCCCAGAACCCCGGAGGGAGCTTTCTTT | CASSMYPRTPEGAFF
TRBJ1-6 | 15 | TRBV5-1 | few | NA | TGCGCCAGCAGCGCCGGGACAAGCTATAATTCACCCCTCCACTTT | CASSAGTSYNSPLHF
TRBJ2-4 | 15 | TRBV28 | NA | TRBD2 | TGTGCCTCCTCGACTAGCGGGAGAGCCAAAAACATTCAGTACTTC | CASSTSGRAKNIQYF
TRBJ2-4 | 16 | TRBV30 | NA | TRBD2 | TGTGCCTGGAGTAGGGCGGGAGGAAGTGTCAAAAACATTCAGTACTTC | CAWSRAGGSVKNIQYF
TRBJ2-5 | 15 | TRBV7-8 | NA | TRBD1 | TGTGCCAGCAGCTTAGAGGGGGACAGGGGCGAGACCCAGTACTTC | CASSLEGDRGETQYF
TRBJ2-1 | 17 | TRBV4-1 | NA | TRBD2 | TGCGCCAGCAGCCAAGATCTTGGGGGAGGGCCCTACAATGAGCAGTTCTTC | CASSQDLGGGPYNEQFF
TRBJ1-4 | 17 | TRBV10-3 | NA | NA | TGTGCCATCAGTGAGTCGCGAGGGAGGGGAACTAATGAAAAACTGTTTTTT | CAISESRGRGTNEKLFF